This TCR beta chain was captured by sequencing in a study of blood T cell repertoires in COVID-19 (dated by TCRdb to 2020 to 2022). About the investigation overall: Samples from collaborators originated in the United States, Italy and Spain and spanned both the acute and convalescent phases of COVID-19. The sample metadata nearly always contained a de-identified subject ID, COVID-19 status, age in years and sex. Samples came from the ongoing ImmuneRACE study (first 160 participants) plus 1,254 subjects from 6 global collaborators. The repertoires were released in a freely available public database intended as a resource for research on the immune response to SARS-CoV-2. The material from the prospective study consisted of cDNA or gDNA derived from T cells, B-cell-depleted T cells, or PBMCs. Subjects who had been exposed to COVID-19, were actively infected with it, or had recovered from it provided the deeply sampled blood TCRbeta repertoires that made up the dataset. Where available, HLA class I and class II types were taken from metadata supplied by the sample provider and were not determined by assay-based typing.

As concerns this clone: What this receptor recognizes is not known. No base-level quality is on record; no much larger clone is a single base apart.

Enrolling through a virtual design, the prospective study's participants ranged in age from roughly 18 to 95 years and lived across roughly 23 United States geographic areas. In the prospective study, cohorts were assigned on the basis of participant-reported clinical history obtained from a screening survey and a study questionnaire. Mobile phlebotomists in the prospective study collected whole blood, serum and a nasopharyngeal or oropharyngeal swab from every participant. Over an approximately two-month period, participants in the prospective study had the option of providing additional blood draws and questionnaires. Before DNA extraction, blood samples from the prospective study were shipped at room temperature or frozen. TCRbeta CDR3 regions were amplified from genomic DNA by means of the immunoSEQ Assay, a bias-controlled multiplex PCR. Under the source paper's analysis protocol: The number of nucleated cells in each sample was estimated by amplification of reference gene primers within the assay. To quantify the absolute abundance of each unique TCRbeta CDR3 rearrangement, sequence reads were collapsed and filtered. For each sample, productive Simpson clonality was calculated as the square root of Simpson's diversity index over productive rearrangements. The source is immuneACCESS, and TCRdb retained only in-frame sequences with V and J called. Part of the clones is not carried over; for the studies checked, unresolved V genes explain less than half of this, and the remainder is unexplained. That table furnishes V, J and clone size, whereas the DNA furnished D and trimming. For this sample there are fewer than 350,000 clones; approximately 90% appear just once. The leading ten clones occupy 2.3% of the sample.

The investigation overall reported the following: How much clinical and demographic metadata was included differed by source and by participant, and the metadata was provided uncurated.

Per the germline V gene, SGHVS is the CDR1 and FQNEAQ is the CDR2. For this chain, trimming is 5 bases at the V end and 1 base at the J end, and the number of junction bases without a gene match is 14. The CDR3 runs 18 amino acids, cysteine and phenylalanine included. The CDR3 DNA has 54 bases and is translated from base 1. Sequencing was carried out using PBMCs or T cells enriched from blood (not recorded which). The chain couples TRBV7-8 to TRBJ1-2; 9 of the junction bases match TRBD1. This sequence was found in a woman aged 40 to 50 with acute COVID-19. The CDR3 reads as follows: CASSPRRNPGQGNYGYTF. The DNA reads as follows: TGTGCCAGCAGCCCACGTCGTAACCCGGGACAGGGTAACTATGGCTACACCTTC.